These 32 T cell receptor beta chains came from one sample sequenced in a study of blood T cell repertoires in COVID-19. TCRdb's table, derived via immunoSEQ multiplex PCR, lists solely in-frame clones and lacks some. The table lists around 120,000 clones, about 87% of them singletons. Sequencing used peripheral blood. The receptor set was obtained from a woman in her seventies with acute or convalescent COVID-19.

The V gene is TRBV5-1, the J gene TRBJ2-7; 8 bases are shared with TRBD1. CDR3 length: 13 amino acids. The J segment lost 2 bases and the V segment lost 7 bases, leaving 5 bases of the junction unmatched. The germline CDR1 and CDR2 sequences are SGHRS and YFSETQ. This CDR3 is CASGDRGPYEQYF. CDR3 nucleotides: TGCGCCAGCGGCGACAGGGGCCCCTACGAGCAGTACTTC.

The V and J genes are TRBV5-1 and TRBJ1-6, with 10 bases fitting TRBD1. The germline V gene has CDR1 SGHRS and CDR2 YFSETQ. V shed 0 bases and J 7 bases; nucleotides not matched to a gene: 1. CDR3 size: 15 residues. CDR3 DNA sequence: TGCGCCAGCAGCTTGGGACAGGGGGCAAATTCACCCCTCCACTTT. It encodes CASSLGQGANSPLHF.

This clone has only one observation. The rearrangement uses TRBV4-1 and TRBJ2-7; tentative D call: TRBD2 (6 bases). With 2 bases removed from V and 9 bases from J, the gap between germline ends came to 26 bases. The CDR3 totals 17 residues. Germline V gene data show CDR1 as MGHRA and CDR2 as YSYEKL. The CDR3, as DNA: TGCGCCAGCAGCCAACCTGGGGGGAGGACCGAGGCTCTAGGGCAGTACTTC. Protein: CASSQPGGRTEALGQYF.

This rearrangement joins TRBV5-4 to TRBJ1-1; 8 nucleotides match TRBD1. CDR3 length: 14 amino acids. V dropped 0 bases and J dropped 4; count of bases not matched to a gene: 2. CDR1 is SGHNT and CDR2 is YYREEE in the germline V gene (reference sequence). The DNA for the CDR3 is TGTGCCAGCAGCTTGGAACAGGGGGGCACTGAAGCTTTCTTT. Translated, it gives CASSLEQGGTEAFF.

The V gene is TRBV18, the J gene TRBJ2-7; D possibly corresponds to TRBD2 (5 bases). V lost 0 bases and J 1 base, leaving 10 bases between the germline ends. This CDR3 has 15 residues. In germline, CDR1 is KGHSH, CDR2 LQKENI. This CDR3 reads CASSPPSGYSYEQYF. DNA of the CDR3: TGTGCCAGCTCACCACCCAGCGGCTATTCCTACGAGCAGTACTTC.

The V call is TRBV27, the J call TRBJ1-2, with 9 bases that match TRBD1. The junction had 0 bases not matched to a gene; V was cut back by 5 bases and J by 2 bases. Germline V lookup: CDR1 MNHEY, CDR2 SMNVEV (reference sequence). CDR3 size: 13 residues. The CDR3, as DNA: TGTGCCAGCAGTGGACAGGGGAACTATGGCTACACCTTC. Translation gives CASSGQGNYGYTF.

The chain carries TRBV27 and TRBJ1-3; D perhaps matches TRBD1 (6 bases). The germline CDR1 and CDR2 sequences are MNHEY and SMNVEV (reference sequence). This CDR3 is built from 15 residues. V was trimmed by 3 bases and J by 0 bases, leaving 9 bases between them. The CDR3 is CASSLQQGSGNTIYF. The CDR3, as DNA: TGTGCCAGCAGTTTGCAACAGGGCTCTGGAAACACCATATATTTT.

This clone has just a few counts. CDR3 bases: TGTGCCAGTAGTACCGGGACAGGGGGATTGACCGGGGAGCTGTTTTTT. It translates to CASSTGTGGLTGELFF. The chain couples TRBV19 to TRBJ2-2; 11 bases match TRBD1. The CDR3 is made up of 16 amino acids. The V and J ends lost 4 bases and 5 bases, in that order; junction bases with no gene match: 6. Germline V gene data show CDR1 as LNHDA and CDR2 as SQIVND (reference sequence).

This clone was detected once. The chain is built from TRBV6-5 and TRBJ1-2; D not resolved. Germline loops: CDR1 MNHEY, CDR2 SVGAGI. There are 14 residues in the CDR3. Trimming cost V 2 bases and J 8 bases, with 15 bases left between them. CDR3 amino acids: CASSYDRVAGGYTF. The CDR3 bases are TGTGCCAGCAGTTACGATCGGGTAGCGGGGGGCTACACCTTC.

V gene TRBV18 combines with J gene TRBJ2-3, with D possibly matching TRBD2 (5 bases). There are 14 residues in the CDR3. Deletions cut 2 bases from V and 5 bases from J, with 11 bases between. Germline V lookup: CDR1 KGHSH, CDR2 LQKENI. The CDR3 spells CASSPGAVGDTQYF. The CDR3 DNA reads TGTGCCAGCTCACCAGGAGCGGTAGGAGATACGCAGTATTTT. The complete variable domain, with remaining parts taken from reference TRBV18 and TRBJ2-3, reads NAGVMQNPRHLVRRRGQEARLRCSPMKGHSHVYWYRQLPEEGLKFMVYLQKENIIDESGMPKERFSAEFPKEGPSILRIQQVVRGDSAAYFCASSPGAVGDTQYFGPGTRLTVL.

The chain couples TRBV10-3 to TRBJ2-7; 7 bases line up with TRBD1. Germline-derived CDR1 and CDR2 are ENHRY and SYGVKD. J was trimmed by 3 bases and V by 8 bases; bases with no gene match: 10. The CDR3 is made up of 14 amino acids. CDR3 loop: CAIRDLRDSYEQYF. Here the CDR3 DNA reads TGTGCCATCCGAGACTTACGGGACAGCTACGAGCAGTACTTC.

CDR3 bases: TGTGCCAGCAGTGAACTACAGGCGACCCTTTCTGGAAACACCATATATTTT. Protein: CASSELQATLSGNTIYF. V usage is TRBV6-1 and J usage is TRBJ1-3; weak D call: TRBD1 (5 bases). Germline assignment: CDR1 MNHNS and CDR2 SASEGT. CDR3 length: 17 amino acids. V was trimmed by 2 bases and J by 1 base, leaving 15 bases between them.

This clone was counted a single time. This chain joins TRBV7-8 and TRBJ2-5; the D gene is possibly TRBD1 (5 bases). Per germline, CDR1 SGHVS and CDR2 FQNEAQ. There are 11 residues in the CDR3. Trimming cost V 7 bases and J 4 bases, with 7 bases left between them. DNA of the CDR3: TGTGCCAGCACCCAGGGAGAGACCCAGTACTTC. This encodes CASTQGETQYF.

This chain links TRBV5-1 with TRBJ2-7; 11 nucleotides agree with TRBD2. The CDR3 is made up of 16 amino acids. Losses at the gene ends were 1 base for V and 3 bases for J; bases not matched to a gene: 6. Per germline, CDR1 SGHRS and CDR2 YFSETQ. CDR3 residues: CASSLPGLAGRYEQYF. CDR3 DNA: TGCGCCAGCAGCTTGCCCGGACTAGCGGGCCGCTACGAGCAGTACTTC.

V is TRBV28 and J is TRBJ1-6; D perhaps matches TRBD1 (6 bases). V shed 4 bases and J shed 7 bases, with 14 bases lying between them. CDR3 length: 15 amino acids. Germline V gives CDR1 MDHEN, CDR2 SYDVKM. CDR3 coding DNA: TGTGCCAGCAGTTCCCCCGACAGGCAGAATTCACCCCTCCACTTT. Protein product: CASSSPDRQNSPLHF.

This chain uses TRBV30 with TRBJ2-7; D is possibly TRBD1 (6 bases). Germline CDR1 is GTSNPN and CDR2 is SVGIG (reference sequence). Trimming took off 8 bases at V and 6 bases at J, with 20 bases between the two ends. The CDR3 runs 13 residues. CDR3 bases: TGTGCCAGCAACAGGGTCGAGGGAGTCGAGCAGTACTTC. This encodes CASNRVEGVEQYF.

The CDR3 reads CASSDSSYNSPLHF. CDR3 in DNA: TGTGCCAGCTCGGACAGCTCCTATAATTCACCCCTCCACTTT. The chain combines TRBV7-2 with TRBJ1-6; tentative D call: TRBD1 (6 bases). Germline CDR1 SGHTA, CDR2 FQGNSA. V lost 8 bases and J lost 0, with 8 bases in between. The CDR3 sequence is 14 residues long.

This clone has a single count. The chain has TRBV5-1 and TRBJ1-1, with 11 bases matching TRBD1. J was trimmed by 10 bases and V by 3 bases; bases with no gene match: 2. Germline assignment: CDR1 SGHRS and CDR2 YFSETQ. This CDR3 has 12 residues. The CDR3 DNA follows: TGCGCCAGCAGCTCGGGACAGGGGGGAGCTTTCTTT. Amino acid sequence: CASSSGQGGAFF. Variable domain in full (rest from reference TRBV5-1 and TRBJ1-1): KAGVTQTPRYLIKTRGQQVTLSCSPISGHRSVSWYQQTPGQGLQFLFEYFSETQRNKGNFPGRFSGRQFSNSRSEMNVSTLELGDSALYLCASSSGQGGAFFGQGTRLTVV.

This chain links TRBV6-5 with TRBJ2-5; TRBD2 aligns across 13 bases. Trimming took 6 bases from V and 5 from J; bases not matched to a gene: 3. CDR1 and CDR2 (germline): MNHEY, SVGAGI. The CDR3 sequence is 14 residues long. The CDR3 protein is CASRTSGGAETQYF. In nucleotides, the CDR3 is TGTGCCAGCAGAACTAGCGGGGGGGCGGAGACCCAGTACTTC.

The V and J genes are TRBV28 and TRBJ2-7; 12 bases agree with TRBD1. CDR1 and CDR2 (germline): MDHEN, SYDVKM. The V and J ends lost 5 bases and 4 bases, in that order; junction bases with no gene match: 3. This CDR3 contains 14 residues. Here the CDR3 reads CASSGDRGRYEQYF. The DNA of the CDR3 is TGTGCCAGCAGTGGGGACAGGGGGCGATACGAGCAGTACTTC.

The CDR3 DNA sequence: TGTGCCATCACCCAGACAGGGGACGGCACTGAAGCTTTCTTT. Its translation: CAITQTGDGTEAFF. This rearrangement joins TRBV10-3 to TRBJ1-1; 8 bases agree with TRBD1. The CDR3 loop spans 14 amino acids. Trimming took 7 bases from V and 4 from J; bases not matched to a gene: 8. Germline loops: CDR1 ENHRY, CDR2 SYGVKD.

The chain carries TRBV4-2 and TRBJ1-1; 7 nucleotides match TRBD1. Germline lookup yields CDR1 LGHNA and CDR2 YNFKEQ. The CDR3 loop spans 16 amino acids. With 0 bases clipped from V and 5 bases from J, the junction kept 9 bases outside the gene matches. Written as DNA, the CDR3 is TGTGCCAGCAGCCAAGATGGTGAGGGGGCAGAGACTGAAGCTTTCTTT. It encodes CASSQDGEGAETEAFF.

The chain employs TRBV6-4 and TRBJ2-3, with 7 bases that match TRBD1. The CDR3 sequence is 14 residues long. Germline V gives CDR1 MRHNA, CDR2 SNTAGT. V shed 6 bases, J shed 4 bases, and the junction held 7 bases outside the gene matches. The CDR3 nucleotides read TGTGCCAGCAGACCGACAGGGTCCGCAGATACGCAGTATTTT. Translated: CASRPTGSADTQYF.

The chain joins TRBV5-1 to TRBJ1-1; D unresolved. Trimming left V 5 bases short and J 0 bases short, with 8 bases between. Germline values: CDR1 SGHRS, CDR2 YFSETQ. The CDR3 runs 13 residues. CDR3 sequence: CASRAGVNTEAFF. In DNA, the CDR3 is TGCGCCAGCAGGGCAGGCGTGAACACTGAAGCTTTCTTT.

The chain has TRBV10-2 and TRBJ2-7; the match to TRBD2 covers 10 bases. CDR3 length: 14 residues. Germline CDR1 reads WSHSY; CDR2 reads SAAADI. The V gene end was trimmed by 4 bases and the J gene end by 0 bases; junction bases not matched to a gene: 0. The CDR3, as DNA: TGCGCCAGCAGTGCTAGCGGGGGCTCCTACGAGCAGTACTTC. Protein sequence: CASSASGGSYEQYF.

CDR3 protein: CASSVRSDQETQYF. As DNA, the CDR3 is TGTGCCAGCAGCGTCAGATCAGACCAAGAGACCCAGTACTTC. V and J are TRBV9 and TRBJ2-5, with no clear D. Germline loops: CDR1 SGDLS, CDR2 YYNGEE. V lost 2 bases and J lost 0, with 8 bases in between. This CDR3 spans 14 amino acids.

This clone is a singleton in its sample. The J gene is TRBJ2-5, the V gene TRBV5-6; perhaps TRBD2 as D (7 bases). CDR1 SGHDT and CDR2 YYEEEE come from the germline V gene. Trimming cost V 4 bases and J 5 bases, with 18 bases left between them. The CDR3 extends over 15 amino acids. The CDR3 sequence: CASSPGGGAGETQYF. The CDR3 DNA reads TGTGCCAGCAGCCCGGGGGGCGGGGCGGGTGAGACCCAGTACTTC.

CDR3 region: CASSPGFSQPQHF. The DNA for the CDR3 is TGTGCCAGCAGCCCCGGGTTTAGTCAGCCCCAGCATTTT. The V gene is TRBV6-6, the J gene TRBJ1-5, with unresolved D. V lost 6 bases, J lost 6 bases, and 12 bases lay in between. The CDR3 has 13 residues. CDR1 and CDR2 (germline): MNHNY, SVGAGI (reference sequence).

CDR3 coding DNA: TGCGCCAGCAGCAGCTTACAGAATGAAAAACTGTTTTTT. Translated, it gives CASSSLQNEKLFF. This rearrangement joins TRBV5-1 to TRBJ1-4; D not certain. The CDR3 runs 13 residues. CDR1 and CDR2 from the germline V gene are SGHRS and YFSETQ. Trimming shortened V by 4 bases and J by 5 bases, and 9 bases separated the two germline ends.

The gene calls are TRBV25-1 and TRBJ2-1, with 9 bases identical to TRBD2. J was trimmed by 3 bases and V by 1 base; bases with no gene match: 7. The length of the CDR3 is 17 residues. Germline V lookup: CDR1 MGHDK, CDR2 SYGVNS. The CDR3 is CASSESPWRGGYNEQFF. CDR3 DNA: TGTGCCAGCAGTGAATCCCCCTGGCGGGGGGGCTACAATGAGCAGTTCTTC.

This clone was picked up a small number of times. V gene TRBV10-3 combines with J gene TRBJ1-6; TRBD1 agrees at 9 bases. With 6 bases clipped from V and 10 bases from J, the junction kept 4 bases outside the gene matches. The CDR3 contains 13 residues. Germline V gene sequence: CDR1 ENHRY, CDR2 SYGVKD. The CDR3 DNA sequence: TGTGCCATCAGGACAGGGGGAGAATCACCCCTCCACTTT. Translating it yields CAIRTGGESPLHF.

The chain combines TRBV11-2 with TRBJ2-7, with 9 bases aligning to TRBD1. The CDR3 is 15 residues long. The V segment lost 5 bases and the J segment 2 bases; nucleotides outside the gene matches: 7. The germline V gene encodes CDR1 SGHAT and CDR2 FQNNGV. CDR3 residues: CASSIGTGWAYEQYF. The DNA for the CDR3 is TGTGCCAGCAGCATCGGGACAGGGTGGGCCTACGAGCAGTACTTC.